These 29 T cell receptor beta chains were sequenced from one sample in a study of blood T cell repertoires in COVID-19. The method was immunoSEQ multiplex PCR; TCRdb's version includes in-frame clones alone and lacks a portion of them. The top ten clones hold about 0.93% of a sample with a few hundred thousand clones, about 90% of them seen once. The sample consisted of PBMCs or T cells enriched from blood (not recorded which). These receptor sequences come from a woman aged 25 to 39 who had recovered from COVID-19.

This chain links TRBV6-5 with TRBJ2-7; 9 bases align to TRBD1. There are 14 residues in the CDR3. Germline CDR1 MNHEY, CDR2 SVGAGI. This CDR3 reads CAAKRDRVIDEQYF. Written as DNA, the CDR3 is TGTGCGGCTAAAAGGGACAGGGTGATCGACGAGCAGTACTTC.

Here the CDR3 DNA reads TGTGCCAGCAGTGAGTTCGACTGGAGCTCCTATAATTCACCCCTCCACTTT. Protein sequence: CASSEFDWSSYNSPLHF. The chain has TRBV6-1 and TRBJ1-6; D remains unclear. Germline CDR1 is MNHNS and CDR2 is SASEGT. Trimming shortened V by 3 bases and J by 0 bases, and 12 bases separated the two germline ends. The CDR3 consists of 17 residues.

The V call is TRBV5-4, the J call TRBJ2-6; weak D call: TRBD1 (6 bases). V was clipped by 2 bases and J by 3 bases, with 9 bases between them. This CDR3 spans 15 amino acids. Per the germline V gene, CDR1 is SGHNT and CDR2 is YYREEE (reference sequence). DNA of the CDR3: TGTGCCAGCAGCTTAAACAGGGATGGGGCCAACGTCCTGACTTTC. As protein: CASSLNRDGANVLTF.

The rearrangement joins TRBV9 to TRBJ2-3; tentative D call: TRBD2 (5 bases). V lost 0 bases to trimming and J lost 4 bases, with 9 bases between them. The CDR3 length is 14 residues. Germline CDR1 reads SGDLS; CDR2 reads YYNGEE. CDR3 DNA: TGTGCCAGCAGCGTAGAGGTGAGGGCAGATACGCAGTATTTT. Its protein product is CASSVEVRADTQYF.

The chain is built from TRBV15 and TRBJ1-5; D is ambiguous. V was clipped by 3 bases and J by 4 bases, with 7 bases between them. CDR1 LNHNV and CDR2 YYDKDF come from the germline V gene (reference sequence). This CDR3 comprises 13 residues. The CDR3 loop is CATSRPGNQPQHF. In DNA form, the CDR3 reads TGTGCCACCAGCAGGCCGGGAAATCAGCCCCAGCATTTT.

This chain connects TRBV28 to TRBJ1-5, with TRBD1 identical over 7 bases. Germline trimming cut 2 bases from V and 4 bases from J; bases unmatched to any gene: 2. Germline values: CDR1 MDHEN, CDR2 SYDVKM. This CDR3 region has 14 residues. CDR3 coding DNA: TGTGCCAGCAGTTTACAGGGGGTTAATCAGCCCCAGCATTTT. Its protein product is CASSLQGVNQPQHF.

J is TRBJ2-7 and V is TRBV2; 8 bases are shared with TRBD1. This CDR3 spans 13 amino acids. Germline V gene sequence: CDR1 SNHLY, CDR2 FYNNEI. V shed 3 bases and J 7 bases; nucleotides not matched to a gene: 5. The CDR3 nucleotides read TGTGCCAGCAGTGAGACAGGGGCTGGGGAGCAGTACTTC. It encodes CASSETGAGEQYF.

The V call is TRBV12-5, the J call TRBJ1-1, with TRBD1 as a possible D gene (5 bases). V was shortened by 5 bases and J by 6 bases, with 16 bases between the two germline ends. In germline, CDR1 is LGHNT, CDR2 FRNRAP. This CDR3 has 14 amino acids. CDR3 amino acids: CASGPRSSGAEAFF. CDR3 in DNA: TGTGCTAGTGGTCCAAGGTCTTCGGGGGCTGAAGCTTTCTTT.

This chain links TRBV12-3 or TRBV12-4 with TRBJ1-6; the D gene is possibly TRBD1 (5 bases). V dropped 9 bases and J dropped 7 bases, with 13 bases sitting between them. The CDR3 has 13 residues. CDR3 DNA: TGTGCCAGTGCGGGGGTCGGCAATTCACCCCTCCACTTT. It yields the protein CASAGVGNSPLHF.

This clone was observed once. The chain couples TRBV5-1 to TRBJ1-1, with 7 bases matching TRBD1. In germline, CDR1 is SGHRS, CDR2 YFSETQ. V was clipped by 3 bases and J by 7 bases; unmatched bases: 18. This CDR3 has 17 amino acids. CDR3 in amino acids: CASSSNRQGGVDFEAFF. In nucleotides, the CDR3 is TGCGCCAGCAGCTCGAATAGACAGGGAGGCGTCGACTTTGAAGCTTTCTTT.

The genes are TRBV6-2 or TRBV6-3 and TRBJ2-7; possibly TRBD2 for D (7 bases). Germline loops: CDR1 MNHEY, CDR2 SVGEGT. V was shortened by 2 bases and J by 3 bases, with 11 bases between the two germline ends. The CDR3 is 14 residues long. In nucleotides, the CDR3 is TGTGCCAGCAGTTACCGGGGGGCGAACTACGAGCAGTACTTC. Protein: CASSYRGANYEQYF.

The chain combines TRBV11-2 with TRBJ1-2; maybe TRBD1 (5 bases). CDR1 is SGHAT, CDR2 FQNNGV, per germline. Trimming stripped 1 base from V and 0 bases from J, with 6 bases between. The CDR3 covers 14 residues. The CDR3 spells CASSLGGANYGYTF. In nucleotides, the CDR3 is TGTGCCAGCAGCTTAGGGGGGGCTAACTATGGCTACACCTTC.

This sequence joins TRBV11-2 and TRBJ2-1; D not resolved. Germline V lookup: CDR1 SGHAT, CDR2 FQNNGV. This CDR3 has 13 amino acids. Trimming cost V 4 bases and J 5 bases, with 9 bases left between them. CDR3 loop: CASSSRSDNEQFF. The DNA for the CDR3 is TGTGCCAGCAGCTCTCGGTCGGACAATGAGCAGTTCTTC.

The chain is built from TRBV21-1 and TRBJ2-7; the table's D call, TRBD1, was not checked against the DNA. TRBV21-1 is labeled a pseudogene. This CDR3 spans 17 amino acids. CDR3: CASSKALWRQGRNEQYF. CDR3 DNA sequence: TGTGCCAGCAGCAAAGCGCTTTGGAGACAGGGTAGGAACGAGCAGTACTTC.

This chain connects TRBV6-5 to TRBJ1-4; 11 nucleotides line up with TRBD1. J was trimmed by 5 bases and V by 4 bases; bases with no gene match: 3. The CDR3 totals 15 residues. The germline CDR1 and CDR2 sequences are MNHEY and SVGAGI. The CDR3 region is CASSFGQGANEKLFF. In DNA, the CDR3 is TGTGCCAGCAGTTTTGGACAGGGGGCGAATGAAAAACTGTTTTTT.

The CDR3 DNA sequence: TGTGCCAGCAGACCGGAAACAGGAAGGCACACTGAAGCTTTCTTT. Its translation: CASRPETGRHTEAFF. The chain employs TRBV27 and TRBJ1-1; possibly TRBD1 for D (5 bases). The V and J ends lost 6 bases and 3 bases respectively, with 17 bases between them. The CDR3 covers 15 residues. CDR1 MNHEY and CDR2 SMNVEV come from the germline V gene (reference sequence).

V and J are TRBV5-4 and TRBJ1-1, with D possibly being TRBD1 (6 bases). Germline V gene data show CDR1 as SGHNT and CDR2 as YYREEE (reference sequence). The CDR3 consists of 15 residues. V lost 4 bases and J 0 bases, leaving 13 bases between the germline ends. The CDR3 region is CASSPHQGMNTEAFF. CDR3 nucleotide sequence: TGTGCCAGCAGCCCTCATCAGGGGATGAACACTGAAGCTTTCTTT.

The V call is TRBV7-8, the J call TRBJ1-2; TRBD1 is a possible D gene (6 bases). Germline V gene sequence: CDR1 SGHVS, CDR2 FQNEAQ. Trimming pared 1 base from V and 5 bases from J, leaving 17 bases between. The CDR3 spans 16 residues. The CDR3 here is CASSLVGDNRRYGYTF. In nucleotides, the CDR3 is TGTGCCAGCAGCTTAGTGGGGGACAATCGGCGTTATGGCTACACCTTC.

The chain carries TRBV5-5 and TRBJ1-5, with 8 bases identical to TRBD1. Germline V gene lookup returns CDR1 SGHKS and CDR2 YYEKEE (reference sequence). V shed 4 bases, J shed 1 base, and the junction held 7 bases outside the gene matches. CDR3 length: 16 amino acids. The CDR3 protein is CASSPRRDRSNQPQHF. The CDR3 region has the DNA TGTGCCAGCAGCCCGCGCAGGGACAGGAGCAATCAGCCCCAGCATTTT.

This clone was observed a single time. Within the sample, other DNA sequences also encode this same CDR3. This sequence joins TRBV5-1 and TRBJ2-6; tentatively, D is TRBD1 (5 bases). CDR1 and CDR2 from the germline V gene are SGHRS and YFSETQ. CDR3 length: 16 residues. Trimming pared 0 bases from V and 0 bases from J, leaving 7 bases between. CDR3 region: CASSLEGVSGANVLTF. DNA of the CDR3: TGCGCCAGCAGCTTGGAAGGGGTCTCTGGGGCCAACGTCCTGACTTTC.

This clone showed up just once. This chain connects TRBV6-2 or TRBV6-3 to TRBJ2-5; perhaps TRBD2 as D (6 bases). The CDR3 has 15 residues. Germline CDR1 reads MNHEY; CDR2 reads SVGEGT. Trimming shortened V by 0 bases and J by 5 bases, and 13 bases separated the two germline ends. CDR3 sequence: CASSYSAGKGETQYF. CDR3 DNA: TGTGCCAGCAGTTACTCCGCGGGGAAGGGGGAGACCCAGTACTTC.

The rearrangement links TRBV7-9 to TRBJ1-4; a possible D gene is TRBD1 (5 bases). The CDR3 has 13 residues. The germline V gene has CDR1 SEHNR and CDR2 FQNEAQ (reference sequence). Trimming pared 1 base from V and 8 bases from J, leaving 8 bases between. As DNA, the CDR3 is TGTGCCAGCAGCTTAGAACGGGGGGAAAAACTGTTTTTT. Translating gives CASSLERGEKLFF.

This rearrangement joins TRBV3-1 (or the pseudogene TRBV3-2) to TRBJ1-1; D is undetermined. Trimming removed 4 bases at V and 5 bases at J, with 14 bases between. This CDR3 has 14 residues. Germline V lookup: CDR1 LGHDT, CDR2 YNNKEL (reference sequence). This CDR3 is CASSLYGGRTEAFF. The CDR3 region has the DNA TGTGCCAGCAGCCTATACGGAGGGAGGACTGAAGCTTTCTTT.

The rearrangement links TRBV28 to TRBJ2-1; 7 positions match TRBD1. Germline assignment: CDR1 MDHEN and CDR2 SYDVKM. V gave up 7 bases and J gave up 14 bases; unmatched junction bases: 14. The length of the CDR3 is 13 residues. In nucleotides, the CDR3 is TGTGCCAGCACCAAACTGGACAGGACTTTTGAGTTCTTC. This gives the protein CASTKLDRTFEFF. Using reference TRBV28 and TRBJ2-1 for the parts outside the CDR3, the full variable domain is DVKVTQSSRYLVKRTGEKVFLECVQDMDHENMFWYRQDPGLGLRLIYFSYDVKMKEKGDIPEGYSVSREKKERFSLILESASTNQTSMYLCASTKLDRTFEFFGPGTRLTVL.

This chain joins TRBV4-3 and TRBJ2-1; 8 bases are shared with TRBD2. Losses at the gene ends were 4 bases for V and 0 bases for J; bases not matched to a gene: 2. The CDR3 contains 15 residues. Per the germline V gene, CDR1 is LGHNA and CDR2 is YSLEER. CDR3 sequence reads: CASSRTSPSYNEQFF. DNA of the CDR3: TGCGCCAGCAGCCGGACTAGCCCCTCCTACAATGAGCAGTTCTTC.

The J gene is TRBJ2-3, the V gene TRBV7-2; unclear D gene. The V end lost 4 bases, the J end lost 4 bases, and 6 bases lay between the germline ends. Germline loops: CDR1 SGHTA, CDR2 FQGNSA. The CDR3 length is 12 residues. Written as DNA, the CDR3 is TGTGCCAGCAGCTCCTACGCAGATACGCAGTATTTT. Encoded protein: CASSSYADTQYF.

This chain joins TRBV7-6 and TRBJ2-7, with 10 positions matching TRBD1. CDR3 length equals 15 residues. V trimming: 5 bases; J trimming: 3 bases; junction bases outside the gene matches: 7. CDR1 is SGHVS and CDR2 is FNYEAQ in the germline V gene. The CDR3 spells CASSIGTGDLYEQYF. CDR3 DNA sequence: TGTGCCAGCAGCATAGGGACAGGGGACCTCTACGAGCAGTACTTC.

The chain joins TRBV16 to TRBJ1-5; no definite D call. Germline V gives CDR1 KGHSY, CDR2 FQNENV. CDR3 length equals 15 residues. Trimming took off 0 bases at V and 3 bases at J, with 9 bases between the two ends. The CDR3 sequence is CASSQSYSYNQPQHF. For the CDR3, the DNA is TGTGCCAGCAGCCAATCGTACAGTTACAATCAGCCCCAGCATTTT.

This clone was detected only once. The rearrangement joins TRBV27 to TRBJ2-3; 9 bases line up with TRBD1. Trimming took 2 bases from V and 4 from J; bases not matched to a gene: 7. Per germline, CDR1 MNHEY and CDR2 SMNVEV (reference sequence). The CDR3 is 16 amino acids. DNA for the CDR3: TGTGCCAGCAGTTTACCCCCGGGACAGGGAGCAGATACGCAGTATTTT. This sequence encodes CASSLPPGQGADTQYF.